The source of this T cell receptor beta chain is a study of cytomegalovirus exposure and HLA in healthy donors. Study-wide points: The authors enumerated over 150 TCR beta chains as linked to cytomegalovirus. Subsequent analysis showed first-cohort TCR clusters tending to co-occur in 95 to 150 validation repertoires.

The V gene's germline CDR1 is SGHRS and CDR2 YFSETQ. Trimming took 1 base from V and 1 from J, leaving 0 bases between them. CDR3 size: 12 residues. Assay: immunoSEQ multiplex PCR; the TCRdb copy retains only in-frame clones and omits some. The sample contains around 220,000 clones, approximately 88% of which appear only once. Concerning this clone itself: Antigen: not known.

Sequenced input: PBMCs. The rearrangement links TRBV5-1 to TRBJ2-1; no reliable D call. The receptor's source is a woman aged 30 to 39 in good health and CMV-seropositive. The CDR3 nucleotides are TGCGCCAGCAGCTTGTCCTACAATGAGCAGTTCTTC. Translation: CASSLSYNEQFF.